This paragraph covers one T cell receptor beta chain sequence. As yet, its antigen is unknown. The V end lost 1 base, the J end lost 1 base, and 10 bases lay between the germline ends. Per the germline V gene, CDR1 is SGHRS and CDR2 is YFSETQ. The CDR3 is 15 amino acids. The sample belongs to a study of T cell responses to AZD1222 COVID-19 vaccine. Study observations and caveats: The donor cohort was predominantly white British with a female majority, and clonal diversity may have been underestimated. Unmutated regions of variants are reportedly targeted by nearly half of spike-specific TCRs. Across the whole spike, CD4 TCRs peaked at regions 160-218 and 743-854. With two AZD1222 doses given, Spike-specific TCR breadth and depth both rose.

The table came from immunoSEQ multiplex PCR; TCRdb's copy has only in-frame clones and leaves some out. Among 80,000 to 90,000 clones listed, 85% to 90% were seen once. This receptor was taken from an adult in good health. The chain has TRBV5-1 and TRBJ2-3, with no clear D. The input for sequencing was peripheral blood, taken on day 0 of MenACWY control vaccination. The CDR3 is CASSLPFARTDTQYF. CDR3 coding DNA: TGCGCCAGCAGCTTGCCCTTCGCTCGCACAGATACGCAGTATTTT.